These T cell receptor beta chains were read from a single sample in a study of cytomegalovirus exposure and HLA in healthy donors. The method was immunoSEQ multiplex PCR; TCRdb's version includes in-frame clones alone and lacks a portion of them. The repertoire holds 74,000 or so clones, about 79% seen once, with roughly 6% in the top ten. Material: PBMCs. The receptors originated from a male donor in good health and CMV-seropositive. CDR3s include the opening cysteine and the closing phenylalanine or tryptophan. The order of the fields is CDR3 length, J gene, V gene, clone size, D gene, CDR3 protein, CDR3 DNA. D genes are given only for firm matches. Size is stated for part of the rows, as once, few or many counts, or as a class when the clone is expanded.

length: 13
J: TRBJ2-4
V: TRBV11-2
size: NA
D: TRBD1
CDR3: CASSLDGTVSRYF
DNA: TGTGCCAGCAGCTTAGATGGGACAGTTAGTCGGTACTTC

length: 15
J: TRBJ2-7
V: TRBV23-1
size: NA
D: TRBD1
CDR3: CASSQLQGCSYEQYF
DNA: TGCGCCAGCAGTCAACTACAGGGGTGCTCCTACGAGCAGTACTTC

length: 15
J: TRBJ2-3
V: TRBV7-9
size: NA
D: TRBD2
CDR3: CASSSTAGITDTQYF
DNA: TGTGCCAGCAGCTCTACAGCGGGGATCACAGATACGCAGTATTTT

length: 14
J: TRBJ2-1
V: TRBV5-4
size: NA
D: NA
CDR3: CASGEVLGYNEQFF
DNA: TGTGCCAGCGGGGAGGTTTTGGGCTACAATGAGCAGTTCTTC

length: 12
J: TRBJ1-2
V: TRBV6-1
size: NA
D: NA
CDR3: CASEGLGYGYTF
DNA: TGTGCCAGCGAGGGCCTGGGCTATGGCTACACCTTC

length: 15
J: TRBJ1-3
V: TRBV27
size: NA
D: TRBD1
CDR3: CASSPYLTGGNTIYF
DNA: TGTGCCAGCAGTCCGTACCTGACAGGGGGAAACACCATATATTTT

length: 14
J: TRBJ2-3
V: TRBV7-7
size: NA
D: TRBD1
CDR3: CASSLLQGFDTQYF
DNA: TGTGCCAGCAGCTTATTACAGGGGTTCGATACGCAGTATTTT

length: 15
J: TRBJ1-5
V: TRBV2
size: NA
D: NA
CDR3: CASSEGDSYNQPQHF
DNA: TGTGCCAGCAGTGAAGGCGACAGCTACAATCAGCCCCAGCATTTT

length: 12
J: TRBJ2-5
V: TRBV30
size: NA
D: TRBD2
CDR3: CAWSVLAGAEYF
DNA: TGTGCCTGGAGTGTACTAGCGGGAGCGGAGTACTTC

length: 15
J: TRBJ1-1
V: TRBV14
size: NA
D: NA
CDR3: CASSLLHRVRTEAFF
DNA: TGTGCCAGCAGCCTTCTTCACAGGGTAAGGACTGAAGCTTTCTTT

length: 15
J: TRBJ2-3
V: TRBV6-6
size: NA
D: TRBD1
CDR3: CASSTRTGSADTQYF
DNA: TGTGCCAGCAGTACAAGGACAGGGTCCGCAGATACGCAGTATTTT

length: 17
J: TRBJ1-3
V: TRBV15
size: NA
D: NA
CDR3: CATSRDRNSISGNTIYF
DNA: TGTGCCACCAGCAGAGATAGGAACAGCATCTCTGGAAACACCATATATTTT

length: 16
J: TRBJ2-7
V: TRBV6-6
size: NA
D: NA
CDR3: CASSSGRRRFSYEQYF
DNA: TGTGCCAGCAGCAGCGGCCGGCGACGATTCTCCTACGAGCAGTACTTC

length: 14
J: TRBJ1-4
V: TRBV6-5
size: NA
D: NA
CDR3: CASSYLGAGEKLFF
DNA: TGTGCCAGCAGTTACCTCGGGGCGGGGGAAAAACTGTTTTTT

length: 21
J: TRBJ2-3
V: TRBV9
size: NA
D: TRBD2
CDR3: CASSVEGGFELAGVLTDTQYF
DNA: TGTGCCAGCAGCGTAGAGGGAGGGTTCGAATTAGCGGGAGTACTCACAGATACGCAGTATTTT

length: 15
J: TRBJ2-2
V: TRBV27
size: once
D: TRBD2
CDR3: CASRGGIDFTGELFF
DNA: TGTGCCAGCAGGGGGGGGATTGATTTCACCGGGGAGCTGTTTTTT

length: 15
J: TRBJ2-1
V: TRBV6-5
size: NA
D: TRBD2
CDR3: CASSYFAGGSNEQFF
DNA: TGTGCCAGCAGTTATTTTGCGGGAGGTTCCAATGAGCAGTTCTTC

length: 13
J: TRBJ2-7
V: TRBV6-5
size: NA
D: NA
CDR3: CASSSDSSYEQYF
DNA: TGTGCCAGCAGTTCGGACTCCAGCTACGAGCAGTACTTC

length: 14
J: TRBJ2-3
V: TRBV25-1
size: many
D: TRBD1
CDR3: CAGAGTGDTDTQYF
DNA: TGTGCCGGCGCCGGGACAGGGGACACAGATACGCAGTATTTT

length: 17
J: TRBJ2-6
V: TRBV29-1
size: NA
D: NA
CDR3: CSVAMGALLGGANVLTF
DNA: TGCAGCGTTGCGATGGGGGCGCTATTAGGGGGGGCCAACGTCCTGACTTTC

length: 14
J: TRBJ1-2
V: TRBV29-1
size: once
D: TRBD1
CDR3: CSVDLDRGPSGYTF
DNA: TGCAGCGTAGACCTCGACAGGGGGCCGAGTGGCTACACCTTC

length: 13
J: TRBJ2-2
V: TRBV19
size: NA
D: TRBD1
CDR3: CASSRGQYGELFF
DNA: TGTGCCAGTAGTAGGGGACAGTACGGGGAGCTGTTTTTT

length: 14
J: TRBJ1-2
V: TRBV4-1
size: NA
D: TRBD1
CDR3: CASSSVQGAHGYTF
DNA: TGCGCCAGCAGCTCGGTCCAGGGGGCCCATGGCTACACCTTC

length: 15
J: TRBJ1-3
V: TRBV9
size: few
D: TRBD1
CDR3: CASSVGQVAGNTIYF
DNA: TGTGCCAGCAGCGTCGGACAGGTGGCTGGAAACACCATATATTTT

length: 14
J: TRBJ1-1
V: TRBV9
size: few
D: NA
CDR3: CASSALNNESEAFF
DNA: TGTGCCAGCAGCGCCCTGAACAACGAAAGTGAAGCTTTCTTT

length: 16
J: TRBJ1-2
V: TRBV27
size: NA
D: TRBD1
CDR3: CASSIPRDRTLYGYTF
DNA: TGTGCCAGCAGTATCCCCCGGGACAGGACGCTCTATGGCTACACCTTC

length: 17
J: TRBJ1-4
V: TRBV14
size: NA
D: NA
CDR3: CASSLIPIWGREEKLFF
DNA: TGTGCCAGCAGCCTTATCCCCATTTGGGGGAGGGAGGAAAAACTGTTTTTT

length: 18
J: TRBJ2-5
V: TRBV7-2
size: NA
D: TRBD2
CDR3: CASSIPGTSGGAGETQYF
DNA: TGTGCCAGCAGCATCCCCGGGACTAGCGGGGGGGCCGGCGAGACCCAGTACTTC

length: 14
J: TRBJ2-1
V: TRBV4-2
size: NA
D: NA
CDR3: CASSQENGRNEQFF
DNA: TGTGCCAGCAGCCAAGAGAATGGTAGAAATGAGCAGTTCTTC

length: 14
J: TRBJ2-1
V: TRBV9
size: NA
D: NA
CDR3: CASSAMTSYNEQFF
DNA: TGTGCCAGCAGCGCCATGACTAGCTACAATGAGCAGTTCTTC

length: 12
J: TRBJ1-2
V: TRBV7-9
size: NA
D: TRBD1
CDR3: CASSFPGQGSLF
DNA: TGTGCCAGCAGCTTCCCGGGACAGGGGAGTCTCTTC

length: 14
J: TRBJ1-2
V: TRBV2
size: NA
D: TRBD1
CDR3: CASSADRFIGGYTF
DNA: TGTGCCAGCAGCGCGGACAGGTTTATTGGAGGCTACACCTTC

length: 12
J: TRBJ2-2
V: TRBV7-2
size: NA
D: NA
CDR3: CASSSPGGELFF
DNA: TGTGCCAGCAGCTCCCCAGGCGGGGAGCTGTTTTTT

length: 17
J: TRBJ2-6
V: TRBV7-8
size: NA
D: NA
CDR3: CASSLGPSGSGANVLTF
DNA: TGTGCCAGCAGCTTAGGACCGTCGGGGTCGGGGGCCAACGTCCTGACTTTC

length: 13
J: TRBJ2-5
V: TRBV27
size: NA
D: TRBD1
CDR3: CASSFRTGGEQYF
DNA: TGTGCCAGCAGTTTCAGGACAGGGGGGGAGCAGTACTTC

length: 13
J: TRBJ2-5
V: TRBV7-2
size: NA
D: NA
CDR3: CASSRLVQETQYF
DNA: TGTGCCAGCAGCCGACTAGTACAAGAGACCCAGTACTTC

length: 15
J: TRBJ2-3
V: TRBV7-3
size: NA
D: TRBD1
CDR3: CASSYSPQGTDTQYF
DNA: TGTGCCAGCAGCTATTCACCACAGGGGACAGATACGCAGTATTTT

length: 17
J: TRBJ2-1
V: TRBV9
size: NA
D: NA
CDR3: CASSYPGGATAYNEQFF
DNA: TGTGCCAGCAGCTACCCCGGTGGAGCGACCGCCTACAATGAGCAGTTCTTC

length: 16
J: TRBJ2-3
V: TRBV5-1
size: NA
D: TRBD1
CDR3: CASSLVGQGFSDTQYF
DNA: TGCGCCAGCAGCTTGGTGGGACAGGGGTTTTCAGATACGCAGTATTTT

length: 15
J: TRBJ2-5
V: TRBV28
size: NA
D: NA
CDR3: CASSGAAGKEETQYF
DNA: TGTGCCAGCAGTGGCGCGGCGGGAAAAGAAGAGACCCAGTACTTC

length: 16
J: TRBJ1-3
V: TRBV7-2
size: NA
D: NA
CDR3: CASSPGLMGSGNTIYF
DNA: TGTGCCAGCAGCCCGGGACTAATGGGGTCTGGAAACACCATATATTTT

length: 16
J: TRBJ2-7
V: TRBV18
size: few
D: TRBD1
CDR3: CASSPNTGGGSYEQYF
DNA: TGTGCCAGCTCACCAAACACAGGGGGCGGTTCCTACGAGCAGTACTTC

length: 16
J: TRBJ2-3
V: TRBV7-9
size: once
D: NA
CDR3: CASSPRRAGGTDTQYF
DNA: TGTGCCAGCAGCCCAAGGCGGGCAGGGGGCACAGATACGCAGTATTTT

length: 16
J: TRBJ2-7
V: TRBV4-1
size: NA
D: NA
CDR3: CASSRAPGIGSYEQYF
DNA: TGCGCCAGCAGCCGCGCACCGGGAATTGGCTCCTACGAGCAGTACTTC

length: 18
J: TRBJ2-7
V: TRBV5-6
size: NA
D: TRBD2
CDR3: CASNSWGLAGHSSYEQYF
DNA: TGTGCCAGCAACTCGTGGGGACTAGCGGGCCATAGCTCCTACGAGCAGTACTTC

length: 13
J: TRBJ2-7
V: TRBV18
size: NA
D: NA
CDR3: CASSPVTSNEQYF
DNA: TGTGCCAGCTCACCAGTGACTAGTAACGAGCAGTACTTC

length: 13
J: TRBJ2-5
V: TRBV7-3
size: NA
D: NA
CDR3: CASSSLPQETQYF
DNA: TGTGCCAGCAGCTCCCTACCCCAAGAGACCCAGTACTTC

length: 17
J: TRBJ2-3
V: TRBV21-1
size: NA
D: NA
CDR3: CASSKSSVSGYTDTQYF
DNA: TGTGCCAGCAGCAAGAGTAGCGTGAGTGGGTACACAGATACGCAGTATTTT

length: 15
J: TRBJ2-4
V: TRBV6-5
size: NA
D: NA
CDR3: CASRLRLLPEDIQYF
DNA: TGTGCCAGCAGACTCCGACTTCTCCCCGAGGACATTCAGTACTTC

length: 18
J: TRBJ2-5
V: TRBV25-1
size: NA
D: TRBD2
CDR3: CASSETPLLAGVEETQYF
DNA: TGTGCCAGCAGTGAAACCCCCCTACTAGCGGGAGTTGAGGAGACCCAGTACTTC

length: 14
J: TRBJ1-1
V: TRBV7-2
size: once
D: NA
CDR3: CASSGGGGFTEAFF
DNA: TGTGCCAGCAGCGGGGGCGGGGGATTCACTGAAGCTTTCTTT

length: 16
J: TRBJ1-3
V: TRBV6-1
size: NA
D: NA
CDR3: CASSALQLRSGNTIYF
DNA: TGTGCCAGCAGTGCTCTACAGCTGCGCTCTGGAAACACCATATATTTT

length: 16
J: TRBJ2-7
V: TRBV7-9
size: NA
D: TRBD1
CDR3: CASSARPRDRDDEQYF
DNA: TGTGCCAGCAGCGCACGGCCCCGGGACAGGGACGACGAGCAGTACTTC